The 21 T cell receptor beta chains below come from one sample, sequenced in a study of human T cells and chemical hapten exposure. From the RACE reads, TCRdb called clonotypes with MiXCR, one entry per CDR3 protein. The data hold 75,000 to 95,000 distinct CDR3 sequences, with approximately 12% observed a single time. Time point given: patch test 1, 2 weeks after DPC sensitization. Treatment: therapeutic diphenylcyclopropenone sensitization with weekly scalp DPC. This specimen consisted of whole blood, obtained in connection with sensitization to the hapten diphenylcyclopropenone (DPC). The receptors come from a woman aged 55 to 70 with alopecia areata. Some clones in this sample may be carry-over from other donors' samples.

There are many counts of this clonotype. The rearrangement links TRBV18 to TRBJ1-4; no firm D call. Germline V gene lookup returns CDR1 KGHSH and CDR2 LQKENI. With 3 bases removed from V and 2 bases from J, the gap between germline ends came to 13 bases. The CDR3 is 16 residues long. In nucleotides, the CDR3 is TGTGCCAGCTCACCTTTCCCGACTGATACTAATGAAAAACTGTTTTTT. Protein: CASSPFPTDTNEKLFF.

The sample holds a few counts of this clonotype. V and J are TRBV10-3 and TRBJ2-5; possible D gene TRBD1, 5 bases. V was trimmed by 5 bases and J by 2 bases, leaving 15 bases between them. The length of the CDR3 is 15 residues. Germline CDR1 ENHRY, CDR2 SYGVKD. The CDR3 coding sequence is TGTGCCATCAGTCTCTCGACAGATCCTCAAGAGACCCAGTACTTC. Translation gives CAISLSTDPQETQYF.

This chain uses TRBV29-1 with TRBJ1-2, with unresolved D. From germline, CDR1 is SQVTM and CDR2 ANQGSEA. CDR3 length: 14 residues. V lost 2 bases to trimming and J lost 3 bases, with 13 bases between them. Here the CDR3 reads CSVELQAPDYGYTF. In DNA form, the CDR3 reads TGCAGCGTTGAACTCCAGGCCCCGGACTATGGCTACACCTTC.

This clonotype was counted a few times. The CDR3 sequence: CASSQEGTVYNSPLHF. In DNA form, the CDR3 reads TGTGCCAGCAGCCAAGAAGGGACGGTCTATAATTCACCCCTCCACTTT. The chain has TRBV14 and TRBJ1-6, with D possibly TRBD1 on 5 matching bases. CDR1 is SGHDN, CDR2 FVKESK, per germline. V was cut by 0 bases and J by 3 bases, with 9 bases left in between. CDR3 length equals 16 residues.

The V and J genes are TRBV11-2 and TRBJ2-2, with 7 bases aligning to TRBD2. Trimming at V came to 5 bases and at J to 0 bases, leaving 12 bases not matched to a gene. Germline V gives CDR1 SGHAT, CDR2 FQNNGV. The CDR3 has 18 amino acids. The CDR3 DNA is TGTGCCAGCAGCCCCTGGGGGGGAGCGAATACGAACACCGGGGAGCTGTTTTTT. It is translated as CASSPWGGANTNTGELFF. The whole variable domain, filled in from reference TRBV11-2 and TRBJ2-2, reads EAGVAQSPRYKIIEKRQSVAFWCNPISGHATLYWYQQILGQGPKLLIQFQNNGVVDDSQLPKDRFSAERLKGVDSTLKIQPAKLEDSAVYLCASSPWGGANTNTGELFFGEGSRLTVL.

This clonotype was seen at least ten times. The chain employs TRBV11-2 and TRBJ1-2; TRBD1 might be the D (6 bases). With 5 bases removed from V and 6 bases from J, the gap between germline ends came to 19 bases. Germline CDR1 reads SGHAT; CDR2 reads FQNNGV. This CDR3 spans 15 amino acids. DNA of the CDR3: TGTGCCAGCAGCCTACCGGGTCCAGGGGTCCATGGCTACACCTTC. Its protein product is CASSLPGPGVHGYTF. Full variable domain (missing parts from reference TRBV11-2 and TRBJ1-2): EAGVAQSPRYKIIEKRQSVAFWCNPISGHATLYWYQQILGQGPKLLIQFQNNGVVDDSQLPKDRFSAERLKGVDSTLKIQPAKLEDSAVYLCASSLPGPGVHGYTFGSGTRLTVV.

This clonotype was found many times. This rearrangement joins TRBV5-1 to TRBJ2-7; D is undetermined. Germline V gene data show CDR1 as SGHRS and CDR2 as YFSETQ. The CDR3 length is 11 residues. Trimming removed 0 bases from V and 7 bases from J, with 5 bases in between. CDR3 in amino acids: CASSLASEQYF. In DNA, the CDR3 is TGCGCCAGCAGCTTGGCCAGTGAGCAGTACTTC.

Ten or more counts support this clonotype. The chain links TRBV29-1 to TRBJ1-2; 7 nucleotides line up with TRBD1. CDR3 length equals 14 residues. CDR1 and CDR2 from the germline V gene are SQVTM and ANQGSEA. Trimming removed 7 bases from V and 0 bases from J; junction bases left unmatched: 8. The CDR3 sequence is CSAGRDSTNYGYTF. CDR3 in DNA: TGCAGCGCGGGCCGGGACAGCACTAACTATGGCTACACCTTC. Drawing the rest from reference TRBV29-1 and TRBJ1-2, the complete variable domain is SAVISQKPSRDICQRGTSLTIQCQVDSQVTMMFWYRQQPGQSLTLIATANQGSEATYESGFVIDKFPISRPNLTFSTLTVSNMSPEDSSIYLCSAGRDSTNYGYTFGSGTRLTVV.

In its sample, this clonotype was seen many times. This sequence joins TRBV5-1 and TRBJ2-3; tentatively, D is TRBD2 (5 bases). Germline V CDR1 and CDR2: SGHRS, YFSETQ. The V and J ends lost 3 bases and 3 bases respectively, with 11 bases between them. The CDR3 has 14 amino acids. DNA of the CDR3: TGCGCCAGCAGCTACGGACGGACTACAGATACGCAGTATTTT. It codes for CASSYGRTTDTQYF.

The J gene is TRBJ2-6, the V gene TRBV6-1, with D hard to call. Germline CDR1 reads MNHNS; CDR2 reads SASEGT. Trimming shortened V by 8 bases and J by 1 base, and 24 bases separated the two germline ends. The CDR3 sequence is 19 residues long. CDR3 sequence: CASGPYSLLPESGANVLTF. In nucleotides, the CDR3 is TGTGCCAGCGGGCCGTACTCTCTACTGCCAGAATCTGGGGCCAACGTCCTGACTTTC.

The DNA for the CDR3 is TGTGCCAGCAGTGAACCGGGGACAGCTACCCTCCATGAGACCCAGTACTTC. It is translated as CASSEPGTATLHETQYF. The chain is built from TRBV6-1 and TRBJ2-5, with TRBD1 matching over 7 bases. The CDR3 has 17 amino acids. With V trimmed by 2 bases and J by 5 bases, 14 bases remained unmatched. Germline V gene sequence: CDR1 MNHNS, CDR2 SASEGT.

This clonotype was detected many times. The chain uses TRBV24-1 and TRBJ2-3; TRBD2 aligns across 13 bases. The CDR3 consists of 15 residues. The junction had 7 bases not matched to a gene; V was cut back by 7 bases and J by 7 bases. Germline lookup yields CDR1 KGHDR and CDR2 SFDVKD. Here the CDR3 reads CATSPTSGGAYTQYF. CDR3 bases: TGTGCCACCAGCCCTACTAGCGGGGGGGCGTATACGCAGTATTTT.

The CDR3 is CASSLGRGDTDTQYF. The CDR3 DNA sequence: TGTGCCAGCAGCTTAGGCCGGGGGGATACAGATACGCAGTATTTT. The J gene is TRBJ2-3, the V gene TRBV11-3; TRBD2 aligns across 7 bases. This CDR3 spans 15 amino acids. CDR1 is SGHNT and CDR2 is YENEEA in the germline V gene. The junction had 4 bases not matched to a gene; V was cut back by 1 base and J by 3 bases.

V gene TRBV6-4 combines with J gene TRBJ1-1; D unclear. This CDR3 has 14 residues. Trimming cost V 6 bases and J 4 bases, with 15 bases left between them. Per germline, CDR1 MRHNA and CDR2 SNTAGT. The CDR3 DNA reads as TGTGCCAGCAGCAGCGAAGAGTTTGGCACTGAAGCTTTCTTT. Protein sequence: CASSSEEFGTEAFF.

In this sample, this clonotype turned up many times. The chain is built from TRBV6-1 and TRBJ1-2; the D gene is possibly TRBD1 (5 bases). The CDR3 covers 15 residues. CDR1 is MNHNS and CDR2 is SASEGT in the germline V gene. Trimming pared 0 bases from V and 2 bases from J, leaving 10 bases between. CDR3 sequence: CASSEAQAGNYGYTF. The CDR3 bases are TGTGCCAGCAGTGAAGCGCAAGCAGGGAACTATGGCTACACCTTC.

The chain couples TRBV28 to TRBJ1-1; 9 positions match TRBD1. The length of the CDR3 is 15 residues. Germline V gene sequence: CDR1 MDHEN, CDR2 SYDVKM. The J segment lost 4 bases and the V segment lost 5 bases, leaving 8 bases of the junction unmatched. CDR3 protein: CASSPATGGGTEAFF. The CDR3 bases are TGTGCCAGCAGTCCCGCGACAGGGGGTGGCACTGAAGCTTTCTTT.

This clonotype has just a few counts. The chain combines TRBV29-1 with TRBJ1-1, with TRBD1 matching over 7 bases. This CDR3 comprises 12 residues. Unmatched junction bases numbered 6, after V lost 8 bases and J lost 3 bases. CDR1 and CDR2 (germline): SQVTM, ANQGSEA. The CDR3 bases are TGCAGCTCCGAGACAGGGCACACTGAAGCTTTCTTT. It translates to CSSETGHTEAFF. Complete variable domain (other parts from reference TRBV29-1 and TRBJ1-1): SAVISQKPSRDICQRGTSLTIQCQVDSQVTMMFWYRQQPGQSLTLIATANQGSEATYESGFVIDKFPISRPNLTFSTLTVSNMSPEDSSIYLCSSETGHTEAFFGQGTRLTVV.

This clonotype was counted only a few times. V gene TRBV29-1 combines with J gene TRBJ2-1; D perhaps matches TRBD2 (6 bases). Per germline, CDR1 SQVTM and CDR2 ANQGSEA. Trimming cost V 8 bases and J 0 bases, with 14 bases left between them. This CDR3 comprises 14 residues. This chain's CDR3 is CSIGGTGSYNEQFF. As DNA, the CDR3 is TGCAGCATCGGCGGGACGGGCTCCTACAATGAGCAGTTCTTC.

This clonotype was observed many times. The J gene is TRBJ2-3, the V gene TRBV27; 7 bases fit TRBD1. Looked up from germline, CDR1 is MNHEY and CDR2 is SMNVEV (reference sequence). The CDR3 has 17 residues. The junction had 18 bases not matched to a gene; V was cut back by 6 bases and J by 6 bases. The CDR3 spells CASRGPGQVLLGDTQYF. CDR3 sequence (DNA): TGTGCCAGCAGAGGACCCGGACAGGTTCTACTTGGCGATACGCAGTATTTT.

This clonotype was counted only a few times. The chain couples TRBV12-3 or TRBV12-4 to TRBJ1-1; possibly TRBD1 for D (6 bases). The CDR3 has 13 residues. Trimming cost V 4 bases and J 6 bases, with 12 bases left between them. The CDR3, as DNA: TGTGCCAGCAGTTCGACAGGTTTGTCTGAAGCTTTCTTT. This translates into CASSSTGLSEAFF.

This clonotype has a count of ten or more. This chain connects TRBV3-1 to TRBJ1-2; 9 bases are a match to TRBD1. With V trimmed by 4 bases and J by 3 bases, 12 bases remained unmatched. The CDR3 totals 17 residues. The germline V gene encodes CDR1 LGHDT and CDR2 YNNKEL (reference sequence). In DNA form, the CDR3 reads TGTGCCAGCAGCCCGCTTACAGGGGGCGATCGATACTATGGCTACACCTTC. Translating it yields CASSPLTGGDRYYGYTF.